The source of this TCR beta chain is a study of vaccination and CD4 T cells after COVID-19. Study observations and caveats: The median SARS-CoV-2-reactive clonotype number increased from 21 to 38, without statistical significance.

The V and J ends lost 5 bases and 3 bases respectively, with 17 bases between them. CDR3 size: 15 residues. Germline V gene lookup returns CDR1 SGHTA and CDR2 FQGTGA. This clonotype came up a few times. Its target is unknown. Sequencing of DNA taken from cultured CD4+ T cells relied on the Oncomine TCR Beta short-read assay. Genomic DNA extraction was carried out from cultured CD4+ T cells. TCRdb re-called the PCR reads through MiXCR, storing one row per CDR3 protein. The repertoire holds more than 6,500 distinct CDR3 sequences, with 33% as singletons. Stated treatment: roughly nine-day PBMC culture with coronavirus spike peptide pools or control peptides (ViraFEST assay). Before the COVID-19 pandemic (2011-2018), CD4+ T cells were obtained from the unexposed donor.

Sequenced material: CD4+ T cells from blood, cultured in vitro. The chain joins TRBV7-3 to TRBJ2-7, with D unclear. This TCR came from a human donor in good health. Written as DNA, the CDR3 is TGTGCCAGCAGCGAACGATCGGGTATTGGCTACGAGCAGTACTTC. It is translated as CASSERSGIGYEQYF.